This T cell receptor (beta chain) comes out of a study of blood T cells in healthy people across ages. Through a sample-barcoded 5' primer and a J-beta primer mix, a second PCR was run for about 6 to 12 cycles. Each cDNA molecule, via a template-switch adaptor with 12 random nucleotides, was tagged. From the 5' RACE reads, TCRdb called clonotypes with MiXCR, one entry per CDR3 protein. The table includes hundreds of thousands of distinct CDR3 sequences, about 32% detected once. Note on this clonotype: Possible read error: a much larger clone is one base away.

No fewer than 6 micrograms of total RNA were isolated from every sample. The CDR3 runs 13 residues. The germline CDR1 and CDR2 sequences are KGHSH and LQKENI. This clonotype was sampled from an elderly woman in good health. Sequenced input: blood. The chain combines TRBV18 with TRBJ2-1; D is unclear. The DNA for the CDR3 is TGTGCCTGCTCACCATTCCCAGACAATGAGCAGTTCTTC. It translates to CACSPFPDNEQFF.